The 8 T cell receptor beta chains below were found in one sample sequenced in a study of T cells in Graves' hyperthyroidism and ophthalmopathy. RNA transcripts served as the template for amplifying TCR beta CDR3 regions. TCR CDR3 regions were first amplified by RT-PCR with HTBI primers. TCRdb recomputed calls from the multiplex PCR reads with MiXCR, one row per CDR3 protein. The sample yields about 640,000 distinct CDR3 sequences, around 21% seen once. The sample consisted of blood. These receptors all stem from a man aged 25 to 45 with Graves' ophthalmopathy.

This clonotype showed up just a few times. The V gene is TRBV24-1, the J gene TRBJ2-1; TRBD2 aligns across 8 bases. Germline loops: CDR1 KGHDR, CDR2 SFDVKD. Unmatched junction bases numbered 6, after V lost 1 base and J lost 2 bases. This CDR3 contains 17 residues. CDR3 sequence reads: CATSDFQAGVPYNEQFF. The CDR3 DNA reads as TGTGCCACCAGTGATTTCCAAGCGGGAGTCCCCTACAATGAGCAGTTCTTC.

The chain employs TRBV7-2 and TRBJ2-3; 7 bases are a match to TRBD2. CDR1 is SGHTA, CDR2 FQGNSA, per germline. The CDR3 totals 15 residues. J lost 1 base, V lost 4 bases, and 5 bases had no gene match. CDR3 coding DNA: TGTGCCAGCAGCTCCGCCGGACTAGGCACAGATACGCAGTATTTT. Translated, it gives CASSSAGLGTDTQYF.

This clonotype came up once. The V and J genes are TRBV9 and TRBJ2-3, with TRBD1 as a possible D gene (6 bases). The V gene lost 4 bases and the J gene lost 2 bases, with 11 bases spanning the gap. This CDR3 is built from 14 residues. From germline, CDR1 is SGDLS and CDR2 YYNGEE. This chain's CDR3 is CASSTSGATDTQYF. The CDR3 bases are TGTGCCAGCAGCACTTCAGGGGCCACAGATACGCAGTATTTT.

This clonotype was detected a few times. This chain joins TRBV7-9 and TRBJ1-1; possibly TRBD1 for D (5 bases). The CDR3 contains 16 residues. With 5 bases removed from V and 1 base from J, the gap between germline ends came to 17 bases. Germline loops: CDR1 SEHNR, CDR2 FQNEAQ (reference sequence). CDR3 region: CASSRQPGLPNTEAFF. CDR3 coding DNA: TGTGCCAGCAGCCGCCAACCGGGACTTCCGAACACTGAAGCTTTCTTT.

This clonotype was counted once. This chain connects TRBV12-3 or TRBV12-4 to TRBJ2-3, with D possibly matching TRBD2 (5 bases). There are 14 residues in the CDR3. V lost 10 bases and J lost 9, with 23 bases in between. This CDR3 reads CAISRGGEVITQYF. The CDR3 bases are TGTGCCATCAGCCGCGGAGGAGAGGTCATCACGCAGTATTTT.

This chain joins TRBV24-1 and TRBJ2-3; D is perhaps TRBD1 (5 bases). The germline CDR1 and CDR2 sequences are KGHDR and SFDVKD. CDR3 length equals 16 residues. V was pared by 1 base and J by 5 bases, with 15 bases between. Written as DNA, the CDR3 is TGTGCCACCAGTGATTTAAATCGGTCAGGGCGAGATACGCAGTATTTT. Its translation: CATSDLNRSGRDTQYF.

This clonotype was seen more than once but under ten times. The rearrangement links TRBV27 to TRBJ2-7; the D gene is possibly TRBD2 (6 bases). CDR3 length: 15 residues. Trimming took off 4 bases at V and 0 bases at J, with 13 bases between the two ends. Germline V gene sequence: CDR1 MNHEY, CDR2 SMNVEV (reference sequence). CDR3 bases: TGTGCCAGCAGTTCCTCCCTAGCGAGCTCCTACGAGCAGTACTTC. Translation: CASSSSLASSYEQYF.

The chain carries TRBV6-1 and TRBJ1-5; D possibly corresponds to TRBD1 (6 bases). The germline V gene encodes CDR1 MNHNS and CDR2 SASEGT. Trimming pared 7 bases from V and 8 bases from J, leaving 15 bases between. This CDR3 has 13 amino acids. The CDR3 reads CASTLDRPKPQHF. The DNA of the CDR3 is TGTGCCAGCACACTAGACAGGCCAAAGCCCCAGCATTTT.